These 26 T cell receptor beta chains were all obtained from the same sample, sequenced in a study of cytomegalovirus exposure and HLA in healthy donors. Vbeta (60) and Jbeta (13) primers were used in the PCR. TCRdb's table, derived via immunoSEQ multiplex PCR, lists solely in-frame clones and lacks some. The sample contains some 50,000 clones, 72% of which appear only once. The sample consisted of PBMCs. Receptors originate from a woman between 45 and 60 years old in good health and CMV-seropositive.

This chain links TRBV18 with TRBJ2-1; 13 nucleotides agree with TRBD2. The V gene end was trimmed by 5 bases and the J gene end by 2 bases; junction bases not matched to a gene: 3. This CDR3 spans 16 amino acids. Per the germline V gene, CDR1 is KGHSH and CDR2 is LQKENI. The CDR3 DNA reads TGTGCCAGCTCAAGACTAGCGGGGGGTCCCTACAATGAGCAGTTCTTC. This codes for CASSRLAGGPYNEQFF. The variable domain in full, with the rest retrieved from reference TRBV18 and TRBJ2-1, is NAGVMQNPRHLVRRRGQEARLRCSPMKGHSHVYWYRQLPEEGLKFMVYLQKENIIDESGMPKERFSAEFPKEGPSILRIQQVVRGDSAAYFCASSRLAGGPYNEQFFGPGTRLTVL.

The chain carries TRBV27 and TRBJ1-2; D might be TRBD1 (5 bases). V was trimmed by 11 bases and J by 4 bases, leaving 11 bases between them. CDR3 size: 11 residues. Germline assignment: CDR1 MNHEY and CDR2 SMNVEV (reference sequence). Here the CDR3 reads CASGQGYGYTF. Written as DNA, the CDR3 is TGTGCCTCAGGGCAGGGCTATGGCTACACCTTC.

The chain employs TRBV5-1 and TRBJ2-3, with D perhaps TRBD1 (6 bases). The CDR3 length is 14 residues. V lost 0 bases and J lost 2, with 7 bases in between. In germline, CDR1 is SGHRS, CDR2 YFSETQ. CDR3 DNA sequence: TGCGCCAGCAGCTTGGACAGGGCCACAGATACGCAGTATTTT. This sequence encodes CASSLDRATDTQYF.

V is TRBV30 and J is TRBJ1-1, with TRBD1 matching over 11 bases. Germline CDR1 reads GTSNPN; CDR2 reads SVGIG (reference sequence). J gave up 1 base and V 5 bases, and 3 bases lay outside the gene matches. This CDR3 region has 14 residues. CDR3 in DNA: TGTGCCTGGGATGGGACAGGGGGGAACACTGAAGCTTTCTTT. Its protein product is CAWDGTGGNTEAFF.

The rearrangement uses TRBV5-1 and TRBJ1-1; D call uncertain. CDR3 length equals 12 residues. Trimming removed 5 bases from V and 0 bases from J, with 5 bases in between. Germline V CDR1 and CDR2: SGHRS, YFSETQ. The CDR3 coding sequence is TGCGCCAGCAGAAGCATGAACACTGAAGCTTTCTTT. Its translation is CASRSMNTEAFF.

The CDR3 loop is CASSLGPSGGMDVNSPLHF. For the CDR3, the DNA is TGTGCCAGCAGCTTAGGTCCTAGCGGGGGAATGGACGTAAATTCACCCCTCCACTTT. V is TRBV13 and J is TRBJ1-6; weak D call: TRBD1 (5 bases). The CDR3 loop spans 19 amino acids. Germline lookup yields CDR1 PRHDT and CDR2 FYEKMQ (reference sequence). Trimming shortened V by 0 bases and J by 7 bases, and 22 bases separated the two germline ends. Full variable domain (missing parts from reference TRBV13 and TRBJ1-6): AAGVIQSPRHLIKEKRETATLKCYPIPRHDTVYWYQQGPGQDPQFLISFYEKMQSDKGSIPDRFSAQQFSDYHSELNMSSLELGDSALYFCASSLGPSGGMDVNSPLHFGNGTRLTVT.

The CDR3 nucleotides read TGTGCCAGCAGCTTGCTGGGACAGGGTGGTAATGAGCAGTTCTTC. As protein: CASSLLGQGGNEQFF. This chain joins TRBV5-6 and TRBJ2-1; TRBD1 aligns across 9 bases. This CDR3 has 15 residues. From germline, CDR1 is SGHDT and CDR2 YYEEEE. The junction had 6 bases not matched to a gene; V was cut back by 1 base and J by 7 bases.

The V and J genes are TRBV19 and TRBJ2-5; D unresolved. The CDR3 is 12 residues long. Deletions cut 1 base from V and 14 bases from J, with 14 bases between. CDR1 and CDR2 from the germline V gene are LNHDA and SQIVND (reference sequence). The DNA of the CDR3 is TGTGCCAGTAGTATAGGAGAGGCTAGACCCTACTTC. This gives the protein CASSIGEARPYF.

The gene calls are TRBV7-2 and TRBJ2-1; 7 positions agree with TRBD2. Germline V gene lookup returns CDR1 SGHTA and CDR2 FQGNSA. With V trimmed by 4 bases and J by 3 bases, 6 bases remained unmatched. CDR3 length: 15 residues. The CDR3 protein is CASSSLGGGYNEQFF. For the CDR3, the DNA is TGTGCCAGCAGCTCACTTGGGGGGGGCTACAATGAGCAGTTCTTC.

This clone was found a few times. The rearrangement uses TRBV19 and TRBJ2-1; 8 nucleotides align to TRBD1. V trimming: 4 bases; J trimming: 4 bases; junction bases outside the gene matches: 6. The CDR3 is 15 residues long. CDR1 and CDR2 (germline): LNHDA, SQIVND (reference sequence). CDR3 amino acids: CASSNLGTGYNEQFF. The CDR3 bases are TGTGCCAGTAGTAATCTCGGGACAGGATACAATGAGCAGTTCTTC.

The chain uses TRBV6-5 and TRBJ1-3; 7 bases fit TRBD1. The CDR3 is 16 amino acids. Germline CDR1 and CDR2: MNHEY and SVGAGI. The ends lost 0 bases at V and 0 bases at J; junction bases unmatched: 2. The DNA of the CDR3 is TGTGCCAGCAGTTACTCGGGACAGCCCTCTGGAAACACCATATATTTT. Translating gives CASSYSGQPSGNTIYF.

This chain uses TRBV28 with TRBJ1-1; 8 bases match TRBD1. J was trimmed by 4 bases and V by 5 bases; bases with no gene match: 6. CDR3 length: 14 residues. CDR1 and CDR2 (germline): MDHEN, SYDVKM. The CDR3 protein is CASSPYRGVTEAFF. CDR3 DNA: TGTGCCAGCAGTCCATACAGGGGGGTCACTGAAGCTTTCTTT.

The chain has TRBV18 and TRBJ1-2; TRBD1 agrees at 9 bases. This CDR3 comprises 16 residues. Per germline, CDR1 KGHSH and CDR2 LQKENI. After removal of 1 base from V and 5 bases from J, the junction contained 8 bases not matched to a gene. The CDR3 sequence: CASSPQATGGPYGYTF. CDR3 sequence (DNA): TGTGCCAGCTCACCACAAGCTACAGGGGGCCCTTATGGCTACACCTTC.

The J gene is TRBJ2-2, the V gene TRBV30; 7 bases fit TRBD2. J gave up 6 bases and V 5 bases, and 12 bases lay outside the gene matches. From germline, CDR1 is GTSNPN and CDR2 SVGIG (reference sequence). The CDR3 length is 15 residues. Written as DNA, the CDR3 is TGTGCCTGGGGTCGTCGCACTAGCGTCGCCGGGGAGCTGTTTTTT. This encodes CAWGRRTSVAGELFF. The full variable domain, rest sourced from reference TRBV30 and TRBJ2-2, is SQTIHQWPATLVQPVGSPLSLECTVEGTSNPNLYWYRQAAGRGLQLLFYSVGIGQISSEVPQNLSASRPQDRQFILSSKKLLLSDSGFYLCAWGRRTSVAGELFFGEGSRLTVL.

J is TRBJ2-1 and V is TRBV6-4, with D possibly TRBD1 on 6 matching bases. This CDR3 comprises 15 residues. V was trimmed by 2 bases and J by 9 bases, leaving 17 bases between them. The germline gives CDR1 MRHNA, CDR2 SNTAGT. DNA for the CDR3: TGTGCCAGCAGTGACAAGGCAGGGGATCTGGGTGAGCAGTTCTTC. This translates into CASSDKAGDLGEQFF.

The chain combines TRBV25-1 with TRBJ1-1; D remains unclear. Germline CDR1 reads MGHDK; CDR2 reads SYGVNS. The CDR3 sequence is 14 residues long. The germline V and J ends were trimmed by 1 base and 0 bases, with 6 bases remaining between them. CDR3 in DNA: TGTGCCAGCAGTGAATGGGAGATGAACACTGAAGCTTTCTTT. Translation: CASSEWEMNTEAFF.

The V gene is TRBV21-1, the J gene TRBJ1-5; the D call TRBD1 from the table was never checked on the DNA. TRBV21-1 is a listed pseudogene. The CDR3 sequence is 18 residues long. Here the CDR3 reads CASSKAEGQGWLNQPQHF. The CDR3 region has the DNA TGTGCCAGCAGCAAAGCTGAGGGACAGGGGTGGCTAAATCAGCCCCAGCATTTT.

The chain is built from TRBV18 and TRBJ2-5; a weak D match, TRBD1 (5 bases). V gave up 3 bases and J gave up 4 bases, with 6 bases separating them. Per the germline V gene, CDR1 is KGHSH and CDR2 is LQKENI. CDR3 length: 12 amino acids. CDR3: CASSPQGETQYF. The CDR3 DNA sequence: TGTGCCAGCTCACCCCAGGGAGAGACCCAGTACTTC.

The chain combines TRBV4-1 with TRBJ2-7, with a tentative D call TRBD1 (5 bases). The length of the CDR3 is 14 residues. The germline V gene has CDR1 MGHRA and CDR2 YSYEKL. V was clipped by 1 base and J by 3 bases, with 10 bases between them. The CDR3 reads CASSQAARDYEQYF. For the CDR3, the DNA is TGCGCCAGCAGCCAAGCTGCCAGGGACTACGAGCAGTACTTC.

The chain is built from TRBV18 and TRBJ2-7; D gene uncertain. Looked up from germline, CDR1 is KGHSH and CDR2 is LQKENI. V lost 4 bases and J 0 bases, leaving 4 bases between the germline ends. The CDR3 is 12 residues long. The CDR3 region has the DNA TGTGCCAGCTCACACAACTCCTACGAGCAGTACTTC. Residues: CASSHNSYEQYF.

A few counts support this clone. This sequence joins TRBV2 and TRBJ1-5, with 9 bases aligning to TRBD1. The ends lost 6 bases at V and 3 bases at J; junction bases unmatched: 3. Germline V gives CDR1 SNHLY, CDR2 FYNNEI. The CDR3 contains 14 residues. The CDR3 spells CASRGQGNNQPQHF. The CDR3 DNA follows: TGTGCCAGCAGGGGACAGGGAAACAATCAGCCCCAGCATTTT.

The J gene is TRBJ2-7, the V gene TRBV19, with 9 nucleotides matching TRBD1. In germline, CDR1 is LNHDA, CDR2 SQIVND (reference sequence). With 6 bases clipped from V and 1 base from J, the junction kept 7 bases outside the gene matches. The CDR3 loop spans 15 amino acids. CDR3 sequence (DNA): TGTGCCAGTAGGCATACCGGGACAGGGTCCTACGAGCAGTACTTC. As protein: CASRHTGTGSYEQYF.

The chain links TRBV6-1 to TRBJ2-7, with D possibly matching TRBD1 (6 bases). CDR3 length: 14 residues. CDR1 is MNHNS, CDR2 SASEGT, per germline. The germline V and J ends were trimmed by 10 bases and 2 bases, with 18 bases remaining between them. CDR3 in amino acids: CATARQAQTYEQYF. The CDR3 nucleotides read TGTGCCACGGCTCGACAGGCGCAAACCTACGAGCAGTACTTC.

The chain uses TRBV7-8 and TRBJ2-2; D is possibly TRBD2 (6 bases). The length of the CDR3 is 15 residues. Looked up from germline, CDR1 is SGHVS and CDR2 is FQNEAQ. V was shortened by 5 bases and J by 5 bases, with 15 bases between the two germline ends. Here the CDR3 reads CASSPVGGVTGELFF. The DNA for the CDR3 is TGTGCCAGCAGCCCGGTGGGGGGAGTGACCGGGGAGCTGTTTTTT.

The V call is TRBV14, the J call TRBJ2-6; D not resolved. Trimming stripped 0 bases from V and 0 bases from J, with 12 bases between. Germline V gene data show CDR1 as SGHDN and CDR2 as FVKESK. The CDR3 runs to 18 residues. CDR3 in amino acids: CASSQDFSFFSGANVLTF. CDR3 nucleotides: TGTGCCAGCAGCCAAGATTTCAGTTTCTTCTCTGGGGCCAACGTCCTGACTTTC.

The chain couples TRBV7-9 to TRBJ2-1; 7 positions agree with TRBD2. The CDR3 covers 14 residues. Germline CDR1 is SEHNR and CDR2 is FQNEAQ (reference sequence). V was clipped by 3 bases and J by 6 bases; unmatched bases: 5. The CDR3 coding sequence is TGTGCCAGCAGCTTCGGGGGGTACGCCAATGAGCAGTTCTTC. It yields the protein CASSFGGYANEQFF.